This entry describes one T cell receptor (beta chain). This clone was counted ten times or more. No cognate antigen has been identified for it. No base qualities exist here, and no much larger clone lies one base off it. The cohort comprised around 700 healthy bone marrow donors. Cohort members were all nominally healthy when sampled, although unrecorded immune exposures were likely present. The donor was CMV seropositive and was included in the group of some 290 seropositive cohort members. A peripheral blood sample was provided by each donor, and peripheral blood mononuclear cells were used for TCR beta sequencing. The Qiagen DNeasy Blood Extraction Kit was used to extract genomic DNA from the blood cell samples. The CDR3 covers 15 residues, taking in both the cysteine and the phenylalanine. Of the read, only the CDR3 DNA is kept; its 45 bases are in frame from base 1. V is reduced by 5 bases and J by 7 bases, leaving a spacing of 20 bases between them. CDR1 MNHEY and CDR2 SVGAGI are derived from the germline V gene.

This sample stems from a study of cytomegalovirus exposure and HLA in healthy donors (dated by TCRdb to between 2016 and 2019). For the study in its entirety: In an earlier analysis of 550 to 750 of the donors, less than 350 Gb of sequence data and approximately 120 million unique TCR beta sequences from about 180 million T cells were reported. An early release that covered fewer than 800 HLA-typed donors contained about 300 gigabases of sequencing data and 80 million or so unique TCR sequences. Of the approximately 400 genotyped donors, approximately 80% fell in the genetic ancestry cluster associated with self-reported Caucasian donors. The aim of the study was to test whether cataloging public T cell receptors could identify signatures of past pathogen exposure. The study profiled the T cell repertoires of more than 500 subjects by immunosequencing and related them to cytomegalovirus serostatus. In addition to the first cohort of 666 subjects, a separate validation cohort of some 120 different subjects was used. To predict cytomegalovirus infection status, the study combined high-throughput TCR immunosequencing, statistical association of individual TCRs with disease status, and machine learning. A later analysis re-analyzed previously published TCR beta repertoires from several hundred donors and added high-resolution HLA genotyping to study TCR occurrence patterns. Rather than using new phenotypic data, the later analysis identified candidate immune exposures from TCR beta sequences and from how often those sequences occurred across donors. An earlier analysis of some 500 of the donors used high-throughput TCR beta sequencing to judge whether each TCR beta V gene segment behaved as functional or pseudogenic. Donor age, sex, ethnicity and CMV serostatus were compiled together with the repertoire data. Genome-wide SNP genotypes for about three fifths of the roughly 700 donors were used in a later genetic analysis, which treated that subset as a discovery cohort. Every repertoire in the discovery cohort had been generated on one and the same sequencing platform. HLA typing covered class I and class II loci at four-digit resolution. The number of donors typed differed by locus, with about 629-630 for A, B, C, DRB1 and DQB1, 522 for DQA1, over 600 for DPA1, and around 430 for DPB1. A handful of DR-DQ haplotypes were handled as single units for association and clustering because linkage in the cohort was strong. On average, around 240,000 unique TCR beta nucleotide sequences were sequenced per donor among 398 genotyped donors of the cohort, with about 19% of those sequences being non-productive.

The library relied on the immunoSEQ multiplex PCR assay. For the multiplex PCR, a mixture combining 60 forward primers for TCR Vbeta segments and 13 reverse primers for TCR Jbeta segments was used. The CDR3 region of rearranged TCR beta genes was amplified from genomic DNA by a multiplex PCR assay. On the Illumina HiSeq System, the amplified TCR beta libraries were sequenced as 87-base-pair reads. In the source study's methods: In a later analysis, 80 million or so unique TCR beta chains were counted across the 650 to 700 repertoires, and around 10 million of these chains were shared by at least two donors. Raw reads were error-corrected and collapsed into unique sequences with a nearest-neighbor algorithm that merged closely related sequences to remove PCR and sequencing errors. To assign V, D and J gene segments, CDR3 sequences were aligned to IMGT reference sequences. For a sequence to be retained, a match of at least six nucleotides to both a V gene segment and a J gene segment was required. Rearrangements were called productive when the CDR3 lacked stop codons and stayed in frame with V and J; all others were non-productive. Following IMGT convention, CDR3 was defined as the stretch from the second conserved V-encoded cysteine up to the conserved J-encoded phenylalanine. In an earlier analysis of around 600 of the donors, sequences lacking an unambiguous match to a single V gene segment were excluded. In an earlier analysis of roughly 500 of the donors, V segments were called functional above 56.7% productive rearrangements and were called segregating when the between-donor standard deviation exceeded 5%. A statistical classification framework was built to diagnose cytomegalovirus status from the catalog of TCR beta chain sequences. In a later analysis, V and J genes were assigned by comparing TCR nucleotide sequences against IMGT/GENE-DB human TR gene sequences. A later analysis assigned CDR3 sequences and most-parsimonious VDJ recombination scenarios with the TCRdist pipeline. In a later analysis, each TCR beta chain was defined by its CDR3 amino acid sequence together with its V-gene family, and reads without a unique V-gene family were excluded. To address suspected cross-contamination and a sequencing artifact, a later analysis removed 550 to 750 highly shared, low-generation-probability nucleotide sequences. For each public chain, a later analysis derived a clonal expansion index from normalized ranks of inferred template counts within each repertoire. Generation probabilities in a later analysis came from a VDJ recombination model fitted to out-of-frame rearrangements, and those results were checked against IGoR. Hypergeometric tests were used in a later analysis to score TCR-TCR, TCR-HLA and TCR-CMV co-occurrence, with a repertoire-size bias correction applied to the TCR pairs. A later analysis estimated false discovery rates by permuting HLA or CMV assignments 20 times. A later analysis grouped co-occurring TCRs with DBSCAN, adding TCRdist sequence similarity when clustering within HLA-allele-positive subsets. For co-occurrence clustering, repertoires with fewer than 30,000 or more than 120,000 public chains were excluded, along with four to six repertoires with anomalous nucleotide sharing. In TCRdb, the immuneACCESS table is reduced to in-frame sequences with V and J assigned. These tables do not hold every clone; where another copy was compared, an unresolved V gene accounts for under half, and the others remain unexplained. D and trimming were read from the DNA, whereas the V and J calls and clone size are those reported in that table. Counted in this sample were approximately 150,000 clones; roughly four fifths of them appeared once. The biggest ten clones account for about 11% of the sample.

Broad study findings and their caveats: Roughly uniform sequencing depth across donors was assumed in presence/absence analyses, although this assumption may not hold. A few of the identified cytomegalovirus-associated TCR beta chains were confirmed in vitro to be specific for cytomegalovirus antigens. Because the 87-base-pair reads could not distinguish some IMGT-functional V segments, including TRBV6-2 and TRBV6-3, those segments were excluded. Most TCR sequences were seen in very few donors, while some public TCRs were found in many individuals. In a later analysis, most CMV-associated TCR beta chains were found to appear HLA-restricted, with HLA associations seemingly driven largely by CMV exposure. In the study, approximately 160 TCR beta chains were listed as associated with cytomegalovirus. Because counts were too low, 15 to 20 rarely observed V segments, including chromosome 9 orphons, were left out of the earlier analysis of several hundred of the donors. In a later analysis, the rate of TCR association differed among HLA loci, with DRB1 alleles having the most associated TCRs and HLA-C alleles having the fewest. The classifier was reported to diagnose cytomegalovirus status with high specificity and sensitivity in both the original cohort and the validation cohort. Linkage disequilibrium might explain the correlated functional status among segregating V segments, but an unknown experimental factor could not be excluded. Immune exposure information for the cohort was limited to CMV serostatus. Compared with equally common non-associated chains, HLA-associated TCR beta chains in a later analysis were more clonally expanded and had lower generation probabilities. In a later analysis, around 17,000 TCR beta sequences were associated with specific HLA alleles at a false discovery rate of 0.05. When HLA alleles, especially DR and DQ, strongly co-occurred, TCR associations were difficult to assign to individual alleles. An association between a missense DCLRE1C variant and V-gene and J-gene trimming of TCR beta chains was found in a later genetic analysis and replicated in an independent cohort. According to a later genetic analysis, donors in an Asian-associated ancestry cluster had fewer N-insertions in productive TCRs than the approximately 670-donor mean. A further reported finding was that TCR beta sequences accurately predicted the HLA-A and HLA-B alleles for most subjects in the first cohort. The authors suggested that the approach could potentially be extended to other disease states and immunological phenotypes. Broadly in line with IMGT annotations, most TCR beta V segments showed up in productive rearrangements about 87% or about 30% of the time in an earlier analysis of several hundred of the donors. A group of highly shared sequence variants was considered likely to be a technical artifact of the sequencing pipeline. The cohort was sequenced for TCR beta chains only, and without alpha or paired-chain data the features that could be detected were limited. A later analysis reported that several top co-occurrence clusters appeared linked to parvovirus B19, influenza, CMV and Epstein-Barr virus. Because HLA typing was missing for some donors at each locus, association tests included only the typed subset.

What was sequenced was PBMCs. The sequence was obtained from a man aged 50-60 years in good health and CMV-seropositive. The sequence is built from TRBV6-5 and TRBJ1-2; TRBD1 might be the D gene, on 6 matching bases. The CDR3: CASSTPLAGEGGYTF. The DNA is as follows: TGTGCCAGCAGTACCCCGTTGGCAGGGGAGGGTGGCTACACCTTC.